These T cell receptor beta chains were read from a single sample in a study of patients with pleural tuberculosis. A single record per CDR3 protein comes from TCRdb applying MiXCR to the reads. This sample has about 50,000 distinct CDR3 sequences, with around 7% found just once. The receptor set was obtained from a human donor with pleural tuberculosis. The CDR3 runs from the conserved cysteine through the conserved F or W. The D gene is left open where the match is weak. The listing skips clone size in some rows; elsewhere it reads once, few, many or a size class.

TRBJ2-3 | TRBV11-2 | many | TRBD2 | CASSSTSGRSDTQYF | TGTGCCAGCAGCTCTACTAGCGGGAGAAGTGATACGCAGTATTTT
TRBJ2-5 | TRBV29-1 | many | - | CSVEEGAETQYF | TGCAGCGTTGAAGAGGGTGCGGAGACCCAGTACTTC
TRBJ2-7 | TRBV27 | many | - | CASSHLGTATRQYF | TGTGCCAGCAGTCACCTAGGGACGGCTACGAGGCAGTACTTC
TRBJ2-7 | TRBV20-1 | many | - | CSARSGRYEQYF | TGCAGTGCTAGATCAGGGCGGTACGAGCAGTACTTC
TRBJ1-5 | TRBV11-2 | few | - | CASSPGRDSNQPQHF | TGTGCCAGCAGCCCGGGCAGGGATAGCAATCAGCCCCAGCATTTT
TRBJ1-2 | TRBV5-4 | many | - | CASSLELNLNYGYTF | TGTGCCAGCAGCTTGGAACTGAATCTAAACTATGGCTACACCTTC
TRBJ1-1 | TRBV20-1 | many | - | CSAREAQGTEAFF | TGCAGTGCTAGAGAAGCGCAGGGGACTGAAGCTTTCTTT
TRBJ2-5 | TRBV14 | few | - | CASSQDGTQYF | TGTGCCAGCAGCCAAGATGGGACCCAGTACTTC
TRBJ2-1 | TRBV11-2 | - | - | CASSLDGAVLYNEQFF | TGTGCCAGCAGCTTAGATGGCGCGGTCCTCTACAATGAGCAGTTCTTC
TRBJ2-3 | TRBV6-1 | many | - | CASSGDLSVTQYF | TGTGCCAGCAGTGGGGACCTTTCGGTTACGCAGTATTTT
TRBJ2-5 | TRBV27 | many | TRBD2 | CASSLRGTRVETQYF | TGTGCCAGCAGTTTAAGGGGGACTAGGGTGGAGACCCAGTACTTC
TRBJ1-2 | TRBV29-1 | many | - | CSVGGGLNYGYTF | TGCAGCGTTGGGGGAGGCCTTAACTATGGCTACACCTTC
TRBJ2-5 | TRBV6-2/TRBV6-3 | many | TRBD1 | CASSYSGGRQETQYF | TGTGCCAGCAGTTACTCAGGGGGCCGGCAGGAGACCCAGTACTTC
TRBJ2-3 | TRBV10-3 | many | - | CATQGFADTQYF | TGTGCCACCCAAGGGTTCGCAGATACGCAGTATTTT
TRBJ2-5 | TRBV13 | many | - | CASSPQGRHETQYF | TGTGCCAGCAGCCCCCAGGGACGTCACGAGACCCAGTACTTC
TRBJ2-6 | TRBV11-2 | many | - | CASSDTSGANVLTF | TGTGCCAGCAGCGACACCTCTGGGGCCAACGTCCTGACTTTC
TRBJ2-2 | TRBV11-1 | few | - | CASSLSGSSNTGELFF | TGTGCCAGCAGCTTATCTGGATCATCGAACACCGGGGAGCTGTTTTTT
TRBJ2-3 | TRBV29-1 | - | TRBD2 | CSVETSGTTDTQYF | TGCAGCGTTGAAACTAGCGGGACCACAGATACGCAGTATTTT
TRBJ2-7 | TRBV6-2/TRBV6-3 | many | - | CASSLGQHLEQYF | TGTGCCAGCAGCCTCGGCCAGCATCTCGAGCAGTACTTC
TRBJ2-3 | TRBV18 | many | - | CASSPSRQRTDTQYF | TGTGCCAGCTCACCAAGCAGGCAGCGCACAGATACGCAGTATTTT
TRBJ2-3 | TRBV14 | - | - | CASSQESVGADTQYF | TGTGCCAGCAGCCAAGAGAGCGTCGGAGCGGATACGCAGTATTTT
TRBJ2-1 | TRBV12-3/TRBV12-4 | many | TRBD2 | CASRLAGGGYNEQFF | TGTGCCAGCAGACTAGCGGGAGGGGGATACAATGAGCAGTTCTTC
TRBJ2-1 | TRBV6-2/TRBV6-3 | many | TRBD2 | CASSYPTSGSYNEQFF | TGTGCCAGCAGTTACCCCACTAGCGGGAGCTACAATGAGCAGTTCTTC
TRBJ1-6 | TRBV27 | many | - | CASSHPTGAPLHF | TGTGCCAGCAGCCACCCAACAGGAGCACCCCTCCACTTT
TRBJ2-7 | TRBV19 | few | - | CASSMPGGASYEQYF | TGTGCCAGTAGTATGCCCGGGGGCGCCTCCTACGAGCAGTACTTC